Included here is one T cell receptor beta chain sequence, with context. The treatment denotes: oral pan-JAK inhibitor, 5-10 mg twice daily. These data are taken from a study of CD8+ T cells in alopecia areata. Study at large: Patients in the treated group were given tofacitinib by mouth, 5 to 10 mg twice a day.

RNA was isolated and reverse transcribed to cDNA, the sequencing template. Profiling relied on immunoSEQ multiplex PCR, and the TCRdb table lists in-frame clones only, not all of them. The sample has 95,000 to 100,000 clones, around 55% seen once; the top ten hold around 15%. V was clipped by 7 bases and J by 2 bases; unmatched bases: 12. The CDR3 loop spans 15 amino acids. Per the germline V gene, CDR1 is SQVTM and CDR2 is ANQGSEA. The source is a human donor with alopecia areata. The chain couples TRBV29-1 to TRBJ2-7; TRBD1 agrees at 9 bases. The sample consisted of CD8+ T cells sorted from blood, taken at week 4, from a patient treated with tofacitinib. CDR3 in DNA: TGCAGCGCTAGGTCGGGACAGGGAGTAACCTACGAGCAGTACTTC. It is translated as CSARSGQGVTYEQYF.